This passage covers 21 T cell receptor beta chains from one sample sequenced in a study of blood T cell repertoires in COVID-19. Assay used: immunoSEQ multiplex PCR; TCRdb lists only in-frame clones, some missing. In the table there are some 150,000 clones, roughly 87% of which are singletons. Sequences were obtained from PBMCs or T cells enriched from blood (not recorded which). The receptors stem from a human donor with acute COVID-19. The donor label of this sample is uncertain.

This sequence joins TRBV12-3 or TRBV12-4 and TRBJ1-2; D is perhaps TRBD1 (6 bases). The CDR3 loop spans 12 amino acids. The germline V and J ends were trimmed by 3 bases and 11 bases, with 13 bases remaining between them. The CDR3 sequence is CASSFGGLRYTF. The CDR3 DNA follows: TGTGCCAGCAGTTTCGGGGGGCTTCGATACACCTTC.

The chain joins TRBV6-1 to TRBJ2-2, with D perhaps matching TRBD2 (6 bases). Deletions cut 0 bases from V and 16 bases from J, with 15 bases between. Germline V CDR1 and CDR2: MNHNS, SASEGT. This CDR3 has 13 amino acids. The CDR3 reads CASSEARGSQAFF. Here the CDR3 DNA reads TGTGCCAGCAGTGAAGCGCGGGGCTCACAGGCGTTTTTT.

This chain uses TRBV21-1 with TRBJ1-2; the DNA was not compared with TRBD1, the D call given in the table. TRBV21-1 is a known pseudogene. The CDR3 extends over 15 amino acids. As DNA, the CDR3 is TGTGCCAGCAGCAAAGCGAGGCAGGGGGCGAGGGGCTACACCTTC. Translated, it gives CASSKARQGARGYTF.

The count of this clone is one. The chain combines TRBV14 with TRBJ2-7, with 7 bases fitting TRBD2. CDR3 length: 16 amino acids. Germline-derived CDR1 and CDR2 are SGHDN and FVKESK. The junction had 6 bases not matched to a gene; V was cut back by 1 base and J by 0 bases. CDR3 nucleotides: TGTGCCAGCAGCCAAGGAGTTAGCGGGTACTCCTACGAGCAGTACTTC. This gives the protein CASSQGVSGYSYEQYF.

CDR3 region: CSVGSGFGNTEAFF. Written as DNA, the CDR3 is TGCAGCGTTGGTTCAGGGTTTGGGAACACTGAAGCTTTCTTT. The gene calls are TRBV29-1 and TRBJ1-1; TRBD1 might be the D (5 bases). CDR3 size: 14 residues. Trimming cost V 4 bases and J 1 base, with 13 bases left between them. From germline, CDR1 is SQVTM and CDR2 ANQGSEA.

The chain joins TRBV18 to TRBJ2-7; D is perhaps TRBD1 (5 bases). V was pared by 6 bases and J by 5 bases, with 14 bases between. The CDR3 totals 13 residues. Germline V gives CDR1 KGHSH, CDR2 LQKENI. CDR3 protein: CASSLNRGNEQYF. In DNA form, the CDR3 reads TGTGCCAGCTCCCTAAATAGGGGCAACGAGCAGTACTTC.

CDR3 region: CASRGTVAGEYTF. CDR3 DNA sequence: TGTGCCAGCAGGGGGACCGTGGCAGGGGAGTACACCTTC. The rearrangement joins TRBV2 to TRBJ1-2; TRBD1 is a possible D gene (6 bases). The CDR3 is 13 amino acids. Germline V lookup: CDR1 SNHLY, CDR2 FYNNEI. Trimming shortened V by 6 bases and J by 11 bases, and 19 bases separated the two germline ends. Using reference TRBV2 and TRBJ1-2 for the parts outside the CDR3, the full variable domain is EPEVTQTPSHQVTQMGQEVILRCVPISNHLYFYWYRQILGQKVEFLVSFYNNEISEKSEIFDDQFSVERPDGSNFTLKIRSTKLEDSAMYFCASRGTVAGEYTFGSGTRLTVV.

The rearrangement joins TRBV30 to TRBJ2-7; a possible D gene is TRBD1 (5 bases). V dropped 0 bases and J dropped 7 bases, with 16 bases sitting between them. The germline gives CDR1 GTSNPN, CDR2 SVGIG (reference sequence). The CDR3 is 14 amino acids. The CDR3 bases are TGTGCCTGGAGTGTACATGGGGCGCCGAGGGAGCAGTACTTC. Residues: CAWSVHGAPREQYF. Supplemented by reference TRBV30 and TRBJ2-7, the full variable domain reads SQTIHQWPATLVQPVGSPLSLECTVEGTSNPNLYWYRQAAGRGLQLLFYSVGIGQISSEVPQNLSASRPQDRQFILSSKKLLLSDSGFYLCAWSVHGAPREQYFGPGTRLTVT.

This clone occurred a few times. Other DNA sequences of this sample code for an identical CDR3. The chain carries TRBV5-4 and TRBJ2-3; D is possibly TRBD2 (6 bases). The germline gives CDR1 SGHNT, CDR2 YYREEE (reference sequence). V lost 7 bases and J lost 2, with 23 bases in between. The CDR3 consists of 17 residues. This chain's CDR3 is CASAYRIGGGYTDTQYF. CDR3 nucleotide sequence: TGTGCCAGCGCCTACCGGATTGGGGGAGGATACACAGATACGCAGTATTTT.

The genes are TRBV7-3 and TRBJ2-3; 10 nucleotides align to TRBD1. The CDR3 length is 14 residues. V lost 6 bases and J lost 4; bases outside the gene matches: 4. Germline-derived CDR1 and CDR2 are SGHTA and FQGTGA. The CDR3 nucleotides read TGTGCCAGCAGACCGGGACAGGGGTCAGATACGCAGTATTTT. The encoded protein is CASRPGQGSDTQYF.

CDR3 nucleotides: TGTGCCAGCAGCCCCGGGTCTGTCTTGGGTCTGGGGAGTGGCTACACCTTC. This gives the protein CASSPGSVLGLGSGYTF. This rearrangement joins TRBV5-4 to TRBJ1-2; D is undetermined. CDR1 is SGHNT, CDR2 YYREEE, per germline (reference sequence). The length of the CDR3 is 17 residues. V was trimmed by 4 bases and J by 7 bases, leaving 26 bases between them.

This clone showed up many times. The rearrangement joins TRBV2 to TRBJ1-4; 9 bases fit TRBD1. Germline values: CDR1 SNHLY, CDR2 FYNNEI. The V gene end was trimmed by 4 bases and the J gene end by 5 bases; junction bases not matched to a gene: 14. There are 18 residues in the CDR3. The CDR3 spells CASSAVPGGTGRNEKLFF. CDR3 nucleotides: TGTGCCAGCAGTGCAGTTCCCGGGGGGACAGGGAGGAATGAAAAACTGTTTTTT.

The chain has TRBV19 and TRBJ2-1, with 12 bases matching TRBD2. After removal of 7 bases from V and 7 bases from J, the junction contained 8 bases not matched to a gene. Germline-derived CDR1 and CDR2 are LNHDA and SQIVND (reference sequence). The CDR3 is 15 amino acids. CDR3 bases: TGTGCCAGTACCCACCCTAGCGGGGGGGCAAATGAGCAGTTCTTC. Protein product: CASTHPSGGANEQFF. The full variable domain, with the rest looked up from reference TRBV19 and TRBJ2-1, is DGGITQSPKYLFRKEGQNVTLSCEQNLNHDAMYWYRQDPGQGLRLIYYSQIVNDFQKGDIAEGYSVSREKKESFPLTVTSAQKNPTAFYLCASTHPSGGANEQFFGPGTRLTVL.

V usage is TRBV6-5 and J usage is TRBJ2-7, with TRBD1 matching over 9 bases. Trimming cost V 4 bases and J 0 bases; bases outside gene matches: 4. The CDR3 consists of 15 residues. CDR1 and CDR2 (germline): MNHEY, SVGAGI. CDR3 loop: CASSLTGGYSYEQYF. The CDR3 DNA is TGTGCCAGCAGTTTAACAGGGGGCTACTCCTACGAGCAGTACTTC.

The V gene is TRBV12-3 or TRBV12-4, the J gene TRBJ1-1, with 8 bases lining up with TRBD1. The CDR3 contains 13 residues. J lost 4 bases, V lost 5 bases, and 3 bases had no gene match. CDR3 nucleotide sequence: TGTGCCAGCAGTGTACAGGGGGGCACTGAAGCTTTCTTT. Translating gives CASSVQGGTEAFF.

The chain carries TRBV29-1 and TRBJ1-2; 7 bases are shared with TRBD1. This CDR3 contains 13 residues. V was clipped by 6 bases and J by 3 bases; unmatched bases: 7. Per the germline V gene, CDR1 is SQVTM and CDR2 is ANQGSEA. The DNA for the CDR3 is TGCAGCGTGGAAACAGGGGACGACTATGGCTACACCTTC. Translating it yields CSVETGDDYGYTF.

The chain has TRBV27 and TRBJ2-7; weak D call: TRBD1 (6 bases). Looked up from germline, CDR1 is MNHEY and CDR2 is SMNVEV (reference sequence). V lost 3 bases to trimming and J lost 4 bases, with 13 bases between them. The CDR3 is made up of 14 amino acids. Written as DNA, the CDR3 is TGTGCCAGCAGTTTTGTAACAGGGCTATACGAGCAGTACTTC. It is translated as CASSFVTGLYEQYF.

This clone showed up just once. The rearrangement joins TRBV5-4 to TRBJ1-2; D call uncertain. Trimming removed 4 bases from V and 4 bases from J, with 14 bases in between. The CDR3 totals 14 residues. The V gene's germline CDR1 is SGHNT and CDR2 YYREEE (reference sequence). CDR3 nucleotide sequence: TGTGCCAGCAGCCCAGATGCCCTTGGCTATGGCTACACCTTC. Protein: CASSPDALGYGYTF. The full variable domain, in which reference TRBV5-4 and TRBJ1-2 provide the parts outside the CDR3, is ETGVTQSPTHLIKTRGQQVTLRCSSQSGHNTVSWYQQALGQGPQFIFQYYREEENGRGNFPPRFSGLQFPNYSSELNVNALELDDSALYLCASSPDALGYGYTFGSGTRLTVV.

Note on this clone: The junction shows a germline mismatch at one end, possibly a read error. The chain uses TRBV3-1 (or the pseudogene TRBV3-2) and TRBJ1-1; no definite D call. CDR1 LGHDT and CDR2 YNNKEL come from the germline V gene (reference sequence). This CDR3 is 14 amino acids long. The CDR3 nucleotides are TGTGCCAGCAGTCAAGTCAACATGAACACTGAAGCTTTCTTT. Its protein product is CASSQVNMNTEAFF.

This chain links TRBV29-1 with TRBJ2-4; possible D gene TRBD1, 7 bases. Trimming removed 1 base at V and 9 bases at J, with 13 bases between. CDR1 is SQVTM, CDR2 ANQGSEA, per germline. This CDR3 comprises 13 residues. CDR3 nucleotide sequence: TGCAGCGTTGAAGGTAGCCAGGGGGGCATTCAGTACTTC. This sequence encodes CSVEGSQGGIQYF.

The chain couples TRBV6-5 to TRBJ1-5; 8 bases align to TRBD1. CDR1 and CDR2 (germline): MNHEY, SVGAGI. CDR3 length equals 14 residues. V trimming: 3 bases; J trimming: 6 bases; junction bases outside the gene matches: 4. The CDR3 nucleotides read TGTGCCAGCAGTTATCGGGACAGGATTCAGCCCCAGCATTTT. Protein sequence: CASSYRDRIQPQHF.